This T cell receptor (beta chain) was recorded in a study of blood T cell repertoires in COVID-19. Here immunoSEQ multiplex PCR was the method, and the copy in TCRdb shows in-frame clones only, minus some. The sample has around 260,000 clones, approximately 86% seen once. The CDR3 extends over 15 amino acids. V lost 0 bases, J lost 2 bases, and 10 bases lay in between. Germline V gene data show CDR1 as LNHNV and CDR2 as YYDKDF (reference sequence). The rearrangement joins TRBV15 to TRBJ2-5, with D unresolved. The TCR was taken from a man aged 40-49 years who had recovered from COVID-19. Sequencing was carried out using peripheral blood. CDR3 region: CATSRDGRQQETQYF. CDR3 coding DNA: TGTGCCACCAGCAGAGATGGCAGACAACAAGAGACCCAGTACTTC.